This T cell receptor (beta chain) was identified during a study of STAT5B mutations in CD4+ large granular lymphocyte leukemia. Overall study context: Among healthy controls, a particular HLA allele went with more CDR3 'QG' motifs. Regarding the study as a whole: Top patient clones used TRBV06 genes more often: 8/27 versus 2/35 in controls.

V lost 3 bases to trimming and J lost 0 bases, with 12 bases between them. Germline V gene sequence: CDR1 MNHEY, CDR2 SMNVEV (reference sequence). The CDR3 consists of 15 residues. Data came from immunoSEQ multiplex PCR; TCRdb stores just in-frame clones and leaves some out. The table shows approximately 21,000 clones, with approximately 80% occurring only once. Worth noting for this clone: The antigen remains unidentified.

The sequencing sample was made of CD4+ T cells from blood buffy coats. The chain recombines TRBV27 with TRBJ2-7; D not resolved. This receptor was obtained from a human donor in good health. The CDR3 spells CASSLGGWSSYEQYF. The CDR3 DNA is TGTGCCAGCAGTTTGGGTGGATGGAGCTCCTACGAGCAGTACTTC.